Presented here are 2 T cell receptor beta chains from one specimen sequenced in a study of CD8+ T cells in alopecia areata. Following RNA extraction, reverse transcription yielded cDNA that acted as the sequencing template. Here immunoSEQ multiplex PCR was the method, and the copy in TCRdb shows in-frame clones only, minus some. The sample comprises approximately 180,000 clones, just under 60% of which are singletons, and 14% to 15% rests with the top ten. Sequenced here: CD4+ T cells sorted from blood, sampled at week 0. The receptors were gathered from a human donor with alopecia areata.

CDR3 nucleotide sequence: TGCGCCAGCAGCCAACCCTCGAGGGGAAGTTATGGCTACACCTTC. Translation: CASSQPSRGSYGYTF. This chain links TRBV4-1 with TRBJ1-2; TRBD1 might be the D (5 bases). This CDR3 has 15 residues. V shed 2 bases and J shed 5 bases, with 15 bases lying between them. CDR1 MGHRA and CDR2 YSYEKL come from the germline V gene.

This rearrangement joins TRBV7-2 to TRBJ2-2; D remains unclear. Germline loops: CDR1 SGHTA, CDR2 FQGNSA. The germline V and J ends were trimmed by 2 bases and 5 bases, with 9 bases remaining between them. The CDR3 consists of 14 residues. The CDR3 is CASSLMIGTGELFF. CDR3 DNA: TGTGCCAGCAGCTTAATGATAGGGACCGGGGAGCTGTTTTTT.